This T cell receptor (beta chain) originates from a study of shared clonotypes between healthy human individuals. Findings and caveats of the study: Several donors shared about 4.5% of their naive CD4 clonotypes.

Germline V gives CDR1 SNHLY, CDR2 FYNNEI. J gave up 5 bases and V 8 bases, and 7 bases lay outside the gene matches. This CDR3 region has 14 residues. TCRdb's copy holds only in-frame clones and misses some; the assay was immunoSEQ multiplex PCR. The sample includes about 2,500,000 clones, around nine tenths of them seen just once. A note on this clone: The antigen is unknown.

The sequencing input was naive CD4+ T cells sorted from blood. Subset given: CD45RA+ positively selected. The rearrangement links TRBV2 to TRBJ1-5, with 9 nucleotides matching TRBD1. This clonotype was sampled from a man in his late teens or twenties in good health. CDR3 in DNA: TGTGCCAGCGGAACAACAGGGGGCTATCAGCCCCAGCATTTT. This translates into CASGTTGGYQPQHF.